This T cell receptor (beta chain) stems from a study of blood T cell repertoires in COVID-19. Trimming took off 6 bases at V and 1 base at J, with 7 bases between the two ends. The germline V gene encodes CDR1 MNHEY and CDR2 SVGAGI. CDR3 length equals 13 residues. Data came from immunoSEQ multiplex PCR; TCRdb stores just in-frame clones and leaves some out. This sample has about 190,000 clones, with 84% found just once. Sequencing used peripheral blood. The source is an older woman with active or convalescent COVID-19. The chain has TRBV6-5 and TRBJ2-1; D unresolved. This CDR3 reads CASRSRSYNEQFF. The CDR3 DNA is TGTGCCAGCAGATCGAGGTCCTACAATGAGCAGTTCTTC.